These 5 T cell receptor beta chains came from one sample sequenced in a study of T cell responses to AZD1222 COVID-19 vaccine. Sequenced by immunoSEQ multiplex PCR; TCRdb stores in-frame clones only, minus some. The data hold approximately 110,000 clones, with 85% to 90% observed a single time. The starting material was peripheral blood, obtained 28 days after the second AZD1222 dose. The receptors originated from an adult who received the AZD1222 COVID-19 vaccine.

This clone was picked up one time. The chain recombines TRBV6-2 or TRBV6-3 with TRBJ1-5; a weak D match, TRBD1 (5 bases). The CDR3 runs to 13 residues. Trimming took off 2 bases at V and 4 bases at J, with 6 bases between the two ends. Germline CDR1 is MNHEY and CDR2 is SVGEGT. The CDR3 spells CASSYGGNQPQHF. CDR3 DNA sequence: TGTGCCAGCAGTTACGGGGGGAATCAGCCCCAGCATTTT.

The chain uses TRBV2 and TRBJ2-4, with 8 bases matching TRBD2. Germline assignment: CDR1 SNHLY and CDR2 FYNNEI. Losses at the gene ends were 4 bases for V and 5 bases for J; bases not matched to a gene: 1. CDR3 length: 13 residues. CDR3 loop: CASSVGGENIQYF. The DNA of the CDR3 is TGTGCCAGCAGTGTCGGGGGGGAAAACATTCAGTACTTC.

This chain joins TRBV5-6 and TRBJ2-3; perhaps D is TRBD1 or TRBD2 (5 bases each). Trimming cost V 4 bases and J 5 bases, with 11 bases left between them. The length of the CDR3 is 13 residues. The germline CDR1 and CDR2 sequences are SGHDT and YYEEEE. The CDR3 bases are TGTGCCAGCAGCGCCCAGGGAGTAGATACGCAGTATTTT. Translation gives CASSAQGVDTQYF. The full variable domain, with the rest looked up from reference TRBV5-6 and TRBJ2-3, is DAGVTQSPTHLIKTRGQQVTLRCSPKSGHDTVSWYQQALGQGPQFIFQYYEEEERQRGNFPDRFSGHQFPNYSSELNVNALLLGDSALYLCASSAQGVDTQYFGPGTRLTVL.

The chain is built from TRBV2 and TRBJ1-5; no clear D gene. This CDR3 comprises 15 residues. Germline CDR1 is SNHLY and CDR2 is FYNNEI. V was cut by 1 base and J by 4 bases, with 11 bases left in between. For the CDR3, the DNA is TGTGCCAGCAGTGAAGTCACAGCCAAAAATCAGCCCCAGCATTTT. Its translation is CASSEVTAKNQPQHF.

The rearrangement links TRBV5-4 to TRBJ2-7; the D is unclear. V lost 2 bases to trimming and J lost 4 bases, with 16 bases between them. CDR3 length equals 15 residues. CDR1 is SGHNT, CDR2 YYREEE, per germline (reference sequence). The chain's CDR3 is CASSFETGSSYEQYF. The CDR3 coding sequence is TGTGCCAGCAGCTTCGAGACCGGGTCTTCTTACGAGCAGTACTTC.